The 9 T cell receptor beta chains below come from one sample, sequenced in a study of T cell repertoires in cytomegalovirus infection. Their specific antigens are unknown. TCRdb itself ran the reads through MiXCR, one entry per CDR3 protein. The data show some 920,000 distinct CDR3 sequences, with approximately 30% seen just once and roughly 13% held by the top ten. The specimen was cultured CD8+ T cells from PBMCs, collected from culture after CMV antigen stimulation. These receptors originate from a human donor in good health (CMV status not recorded). Some clones in this sample may be carry-over from other donors' samples.

This clonotype was observed once. The V and J genes are TRBV2 and TRBJ2-7, with D tentatively TRBD2 (5 bases). In germline, CDR1 is SNHLY, CDR2 FYNNEI. The CDR3 spans 14 residues. V lost 5 bases and J lost 1, with 12 bases in between. The DNA for the CDR3 is TGTGCCAGCAGTAGCCGGGAAGAGTCCTACGAGCAGTACGTC. This encodes CASSSREESYEQYV.

A note on this clonotype: This clone may be a read error of a much larger clone one base away. The V call is TRBV7-9, the J call TRBJ2-5, with TRBD2 matching over 9 bases. Germline-derived CDR1 and CDR2 are SEHNR and FQNEAQ (reference sequence). The CDR3 has 16 residues. The V segment lost 3 bases and the J segment 6 bases; nucleotides outside the gene matches: 11. Here the CDR3 DNA reads TGTGCCAGCAGCTTCCCGCGGGAGGGAGGGCCGAAGACCCAGTACTTC. Its protein is CASSFPREGGPKTQYF.

CDR3 nucleotide sequence: TGTGCCAGCAGTTTTATTTTGGACAGGCATCTAAACTATGGCTACACCTTC. Residues: CASSFILDRHLNYGYTF. J is TRBJ1-2 and V is TRBV27; TRBD1 matches 7 bases. V trimming: 3 bases; J trimming: 2 bases; junction bases outside the gene matches: 12. Germline V CDR1 and CDR2: MNHEY, SMNVEV (reference sequence). This CDR3 has 17 amino acids.

V usage is TRBV5-1 and J usage is TRBJ1-1; 7 bases are a match to TRBD1. The V and J ends lost 0 bases and 5 bases, in that order; junction bases with no gene match: 4. The CDR3 runs 14 residues. Germline values: CDR1 SGHRS, CDR2 YFSETQ. CDR3: CASSLDRGKTEAFF. The CDR3 DNA follows: TGCGCCAGCAGCTTGGACAGGGGCAAGACTGAAGCTTTCTTT.

This clonotype has only a few counts. V and J are TRBV7-2 and TRBJ2-7; D is uncertain. This CDR3 has 15 amino acids. Germline V gene lookup returns CDR1 SGHTA and CDR2 FQGNSA. Trimming left V 5 bases short and J 5 bases short, with 19 bases between. Written as DNA, the CDR3 is TGTGCCAGCAGCCTCAGACACACGGAAGAGCACGAGCAGTACGTC. Translated, it gives CASSLRHTEEHEQYV.

This clonotype was observed a handful of times. This chain joins TRBV15 and TRBJ2-4, with 7 bases lining up with TRBD1. The CDR3 loop spans 15 amino acids. V dropped 2 bases and J dropped 5; count of bases not matched to a gene: 6. Germline V gives CDR1 LNHNV, CDR2 YYDKDF (reference sequence). CDR3 bases: TGTGCCACCAGCAGAAATGACAGGGACGAAAACATTCAGTACTTC. It is translated as CATSRNDRDENIQYF.

The chain is built from TRBV6-2 or TRBV6-3 and TRBJ2-7, with D possibly TRBD2 on 5 matching bases. The CDR3 is 15 residues long. V lost 4 bases and J 5 bases, leaving 18 bases between the germline ends. Looked up from germline, CDR1 is MNHEY and CDR2 is SVGEGT. CDR3 region: CASSFPGGLENEQYV. The CDR3 nucleotides read TGTGCCAGCAGTTTCCCAGGAGGTCTAGAGAACGAGCAGTACGTC.

This clonotype occurred a few times. V gene TRBV6-1 combines with J gene TRBJ2-1, with 7 positions matching TRBD1. Germline assignment: CDR1 MNHNS and CDR2 SASEGT. The ends lost 5 bases at V and 4 bases at J; junction bases unmatched: 8. The CDR3 has 15 residues. CDR3 region: CASSPKGAVYNEQFF. The CDR3 DNA sequence: TGTGCCAGCAGTCCCAAGGGGGCTGTTTACAATGAGCAGTTCTTC.

On this clonotype itself: This sequence may be a read error, since a much larger clone differs from it by one base. The chain combines TRBV12-3 or TRBV12-4 with TRBJ2-7; D possibly corresponds to TRBD2 (5 bases). CDR3 length equals 13 residues. This chain's CDR3 is CTSSYKTGYEQYF. The CDR3 DNA reads as TGTACCAGCAGTTACAAAACGGGATACGAGCAGTACTTC.